This TCR beta chain was captured in a study of Ad26.COV2.S vaccination and SARS-CoV-2 variants listed by TCRdb under 2021. Regarding the study in general: Sequencing of the TCRbeta repertoire served to evaluate the specificity and breadth of SARS-CoV-2-reactive T cell receptors following Ad26.COV2.S vaccination. The TCR-sequenced set comprised around 30 samples: some 20 Ad26.COV2.S vaccine recipients, 5 placebo recipients and 8 SARS-CoV-2 convalescent individuals. General study outcomes and caveats: According to the authors, total T cell responses may have been underestimated by the TCR breadth and depth analyses. Vaccine and placebo recipients had similar non-spike TCR breadth, a finding consistent with the vaccine containing only spike. Substantial breadth of spike-specific CD8+ and CD4+ T cell responses was reported after vaccination. Higher spike-specific TCR breadth was observed in Ad26.COV2.S recipients than in placebo recipients (P = 0.0014).

The CDR3 runs 15 amino acids, cysteine and phenylalanine included. This entry keeps only the CDR3 DNA: 45 bases, framed from base 1. V loses 7 bases at its end and J loses 3 bases; junction bases beyond the gene matches: 7. The germline V gene yields MNHEY for CDR1 and SVGAGI for CDR2. To note about this clone: Its antigen is still unknown. One base away there is no much larger clone; base qualities are not given.

The immunoSEQ Assay was the method used to sequence TCRbeta CDR3 regions. After extraction, genomic DNA underwent amplification by bias-controlled multiplex PCR, followed by high-throughput sequencing. For the original study's pipeline: To quantify the absolute abundance of each unique TCRbeta CDR3 region, sequences were collapsed and filtered. Usable DNA was measured by amplifying reference genes present in all nucleated cells, and TCRbeta template counts were normalized to that usable DNA to estimate T cell fraction. Repertoire TCRs were annotated as SARS-CoV-2-specific when V gene, CDR3 amino acid sequence and J gene were exactly matched to a known reactive TCR set. The reference SARS-CoV-2 TCR set was obtained from MIRA and was filtered for enrichment in COVID-19-positive ImmuneCODE repertoires, whereby public or cross-reactive TCRs were removed. Using the MIRA antigens, annotated TCRs were further analysed by specific ORF or by position within an ORF. Depth was the summed frequency of annotated unique rearrangements, while breadth was defined as annotated unique rearrangements over total unique productive rearrangements. Two-sided Wilcoxon rank-sum tests were used to compare TCR breadth between groups. TCRdb provides this immuneACCESS table in a form limited to in-frame rearrangements. Some clones are lacking; in checked studies, under half of them reflect an unresolved V gene, and why the rest are absent is not known. V and J calls and clone size are copied from that table; D and trimming were computed from the DNA. The sample yields around 170,000 clones; around nine tenths were counted once. About 5.9% of the sample is taken by the ten largest.

The time point label, as the study defines it: individuals recovered from natural SARS-CoV-2 infection. This TCR was recovered from a human donor who had recovered from COVID-19. The input for sequencing was peripheral blood, taken after recovery from COVID-19. This chain is built from TRBV6-5 and TRBJ2-3, and 10 bases in between align with TRBD1. Read as DNA, the sequence is TGTGCCAGCAAAAGATGGGGACAGGGGACAGATACGCAGTATTTT. It codes for CASKRWGQGTDTQYF.